This T cell receptor (beta chain) came from a study of T-cell memory formation after mild COVID-19. The study, taken as a whole, reports: Clones contracting across day 15 to 85 had a balanced CD4/CD8 profile; later expanding clones leaned CD4+. Pre-infection memory carried some responding clones, suggesting that cross-reactive memory joined.

Using its own MiXCR run on the 5' RACE reads, TCRdb lists one record per CDR3 protein. The sample records roughly 160,000 distinct CDR3 sequences, 11% being singletons. This clonotype was counted between two and nine times. Its antigen is unknown. The CDR3 is 15 amino acids. The germline V gene has CDR1 DFQATT and CDR2 SNEGSKA (reference sequence). Trimming shortened V by 3 bases and J by 2 bases, and 14 bases separated the two germline ends. The genes are TRBV20-1 and TRBJ1-3, with D uncertain. This sequence originates from a young man who had mild COVID-19 (a few samples of this study predate the infection). Cell type and time point are not known. The sample consisted of PBMCs or a T cell subset sorted from them (not recorded which). CDR3 protein: CSASGNHGAGNTIYF. The CDR3 bases are TGCAGTGCTAGTGGGAACCATGGAGCTGGAAACACCATATATTTT.